Shown below are 32 T cell receptor beta chains from a single sample sequenced in a study of CD8+CD57+ T cells in acquired aplastic anemia. Genomic DNA acted as the template from which TCR beta VDJ combination and CDR3 sequence profiling were carried out. From the reads, TCRdb called clonotypes with MiXCR, one entry per CDR3 protein. The sample holds hundreds of thousands of distinct CDR3 sequences, 55% to 75% seen once. The sample comprised sorted CD4+, CD8+, or CD8+CD57+ T cells (not recorded which) from PBMCs. The receptors come from a human donor in good health, serving as a control.

The rearrangement uses TRBV11-3 and TRBJ1-2; D gene unclear. V gave up 8 bases and J gave up 3 bases, with 16 bases separating them. This CDR3 region has 14 residues. The germline gives CDR1 SGHNT, CDR2 YENEEA. In DNA form, the CDR3 reads TGTGCCAGCCGCGAGGGCCCCCTGGACTATGGCTACACCTTC. This encodes CASREGPLDYGYTF.

The genes are TRBV13 and TRBJ1-5, with TRBD1 matching 9 bases. This CDR3 has 16 residues. With 4 bases clipped from V and 6 bases from J, the junction kept 10 bases outside the gene matches. Germline lookup yields CDR1 PRHDT and CDR2 FYEKMQ (reference sequence). CDR3 in amino acids: CASSSDRTGEGQPQHF. CDR3 sequence (DNA): TGTGCCAGCAGCTCTGATCGGACAGGGGAGGGTCAGCCCCAGCATTTT.

The chain combines TRBV7-8 with TRBJ1-1; D perhaps matches TRBD1 (6 bases). CDR1 SGHVS and CDR2 FQNEAQ come from the germline V gene. This CDR3 contains 14 residues. Trimming pared 3 bases from V and 14 bases from J, leaving 22 bases between. DNA of the CDR3: TGTGCCAGCAGCTTCAAGGGGGGAGAGACCCAGTACTTCTTT. It yields the protein CASSFKGGETQYFF.

This clonotype was seen many times. The chain employs TRBV7-9 and TRBJ2-1; the D call may be TRBD1 or TRBD2 (5 bases each). Trimming cost V 3 bases and J 10 bases, with 10 bases left between them. The CDR3 runs to 12 residues. Germline V gene lookup returns CDR1 SEHNR and CDR2 FQNEAQ (reference sequence). In DNA, the CDR3 is TGTGCCAGCAGCTTTTTGGGGGTCGAGCAGTTCTTC. Amino acid sequence: CASSFLGVEQFF.

The CDR3 DNA reads as TGTGCCAGCAGTGCACGCAGGGGAGACTCACCCCTCCACTTT. Translating gives CASSARRGDSPLHF. The genes are TRBV2 and TRBJ1-6; tentative D call: TRBD1 (6 bases). V lost 4 bases and J 10 bases, leaving 14 bases between the germline ends. The CDR3 runs 14 residues. The germline V gene has CDR1 SNHLY and CDR2 FYNNEI.

The chain carries TRBV29-1 and TRBJ1-1, with D possibly matching TRBD1 (6 bases). Germline CDR1 is SQVTM and CDR2 is ANQGSEA. The CDR3 sequence is 13 residues long. With 6 bases removed from V and 4 bases from J, the gap between germline ends came to 15 bases. The CDR3: CSVGTGFGTEAFF. CDR3 in DNA: TGCAGCGTGGGCACAGGGTTTGGCACTGAAGCTTTCTTT.

This clonotype showed up just a few times. CDR3 bases: TGTGCCAGCACCTCACAGGGTGGTAACTATGGCTACACCTTC. Protein product: CASTSQGGNYGYTF. The chain carries TRBV7-2 and TRBJ1-2; a possible D gene is TRBD1 (6 bases). The ends were cut back, 7 bases at V and 1 base at J, with 13 bases in the middle. Germline-derived CDR1 and CDR2 are SGHTA and FQGNSA. This CDR3 has 14 residues.

This clonotype was detected ten times or more. The CDR3: CASHLNGEQFF. The CDR3 DNA reads TGTGCCAGCCATCTGAACGGTGAGCAGTTCTTC. V usage is TRBV2 and J usage is TRBJ2-1; unclear D gene. Germline V gene sequence: CDR1 SNHLY, CDR2 FYNNEI. V gave up 8 bases and J gave up 9 bases, with 11 bases separating them. The CDR3 is 11 residues long.

This clonotype was counted a single time. The CDR3 loop reads CASSPSSLGNNEQFF. The CDR3 DNA is TGTGCCAGCAGTCCGTCGAGCTTAGGGAACAATGAGCAGTTCTTC. This chain joins TRBV12-3 or TRBV12-4 and TRBJ2-1; D is uncertain. The CDR3 consists of 15 residues. V lost 5 bases, J lost 5 bases, and 16 bases lay in between.

This clonotype was observed many times. The chain uses TRBV20-1 and TRBJ2-7; 9 bases agree with TRBD1. From germline, CDR1 is DFQATT and CDR2 SNEGSKA (reference sequence). This CDR3 spans 16 amino acids. Trimming at V came to 5 bases and at J to 2 bases, leaving 13 bases not matched to a gene. Here the CDR3 DNA reads TGCAGTGCTGGGCGACTGGGACAGGGAATGCCCTACGAGCAGTACTTC. It specifies CSAGRLGQGMPYEQYF.

Note on this clonotype: This may be a read error: a much more frequent sequence differs by one nucleotide. The chain employs TRBV30 and TRBJ2-3; D is uncertain. The CDR3 contains 13 residues. Germline-derived CDR1 and CDR2 are GTSNPN and SVGIG (reference sequence). The CDR3 loop is CAWTGRNTDAQYF. The CDR3 DNA reads TGTGCCTGGACGGGCAGGAACACAGATGCGCAGTATTTT.

This clonotype was detected only a few times. The gene calls are TRBV19 and TRBJ1-3, with TRBD1 as a possible D gene (6 bases). Germline V gives CDR1 LNHDA, CDR2 SQIVND (reference sequence). There are 13 residues in the CDR3. Trimming cost V 8 bases and J 8 bases, with 16 bases left between them. The CDR3 reads CASRTVFRDTIYF. The CDR3 nucleotides read TGTGCCAGTCGGACAGTTTTCCGAGACACCATATATTTT.

The chain carries TRBV20-1 and TRBJ1-1; 9 nucleotides align to TRBD1. The CDR3 contains 14 residues. CDR1 is DFQATT and CDR2 is SNEGSKA in the germline V gene (reference sequence). Trimming cost V 6 bases and J 4 bases; bases outside gene matches: 9. The CDR3 nucleotides are TGCAGTGCGTGCAGCGGGGACAGGGTCACTGAAGCTTTCTTT. This sequence encodes CSACSGDRVTEAFF.

This clonotype is a singleton in its sample. The V call is TRBV7-2, the J call TRBJ1-1, with 7 positions matching TRBD1. Per germline, CDR1 SGHTA and CDR2 FQGNSA. CDR3 length: 15 residues. V lost 2 bases and J lost 14; bases outside the gene matches: 17. CDR3 DNA sequence: TGTGCCAGCAGCTTAATCGGACAGGCGGCGACCTCGAACTTCTTT. Translation: CASSLIGQAATSNFF.

Turning to this clonotype: A read error may produce the germline difference seen at one junction end. The chain combines TRBV9 with TRBJ2-1; D is perhaps TRBD1 (5 bases). Germline V gives CDR1 SGDLS, CDR2 YYNGEE. This CDR3 region has 14 residues. The CDR3 region has the DNA TGTGCCAGCAGTTTCGGTCAGGGCCACACCTTCGGGTCCTTC. Translation gives CASSFGQGHTFGSF.

A word on this clonotype: A junction boundary mismatches the germline segment, possibly from a read error. The chain is built from TRBV11-3 and TRBJ2-1, with D perhaps TRBD1 (5 bases). The germline V gene encodes CDR1 SGHNT and CDR2 YENEEA. This CDR3 is 22 amino acids long. Here the CDR3 DNA reads TGTGACAGCAGCTTCTACATCTCCAGTGCTCCTGTTTTGCAGGGCTCCTACAGTGAGCAGTTCTTC. It encodes CDSSFYISSAPVLQGSYSEQFF.

This clonotype was counted a few times. Compared with germline, one end of the junction differs, possibly owing to a read error. The chain joins TRBV19 to TRBJ2-3, with D perhaps matching TRBD2 (5 bases). The CDR3 is 14 residues long. Germline V gives CDR1 LNHDA, CDR2 SQIVND (reference sequence). The chain's CDR3 is CASSFRTPTDTRYF. CDR3 bases: TGTGCCAGTAGTTTCAGGACTCCCACAGATACGCGGTATTTT.

V and J are TRBV7-8 and TRBJ1-2, with D possibly TRBD1 on 6 matching bases. The V and J ends lost 5 bases and 4 bases respectively, with 23 bases between them. CDR3 size: 17 residues. CDR1 SGHVS and CDR2 FQNEAQ come from the germline V gene. The CDR3 sequence: CASSPPPRTVAGYGYTF. DNA for the CDR3: TGTGCCAGCAGCCCTCCCCCCCGGACAGTAGCAGGCTATGGCTACACCTTC.

The J gene is TRBJ2-7, the V gene TRBV12-3 or TRBV12-4; 10 bases line up with TRBD2. The V segment lost 7 bases and the J segment 4 bases; nucleotides outside the gene matches: 13. The CDR3 spans 16 residues. CDR3 DNA: TGTGCCAGCAAATCCGGGACTAGCGCGATGGGTTACGAGCAGTACTTC. As protein: CASKSGTSAMGYEQYF.

This clonotype showed up many times. The chain is built from TRBV5-6 and TRBJ2-2, with D uncertain. CDR1 is SGHDT, CDR2 YYEEEE, per germline. V lost 2 bases, J lost 6 bases, and 5 bases lay in between. The CDR3 length is 12 residues. CDR3 in amino acids: CASSFTAGELFF. CDR3 DNA sequence: TGTGCCAGCAGCTTTACGGCCGGGGAGCTGTTTTTT. The full variable domain, completed using reference TRBV5-6 and TRBJ2-2, is DAGVTQSPTHLIKTRGQQVTLRCSPKSGHDTVSWYQQALGQGPQFIFQYYEEEERQRGNFPDRFSGHQFPNYSSELNVNALLLGDSALYLCASSFTAGELFFGEGSRLTVL.

A remark on this clonotype: Compared with germline, one end of the junction differs, possibly owing to a read error. The chain joins TRBV2 to TRBJ1-2; 7 bases fit TRBD1. The CDR3 is 16 amino acids. Per germline, CDR1 SNHLY and CDR2 FYNNEI. Written as DNA, the CDR3 is TGCGCCAGCAGCCGGGGGCAGGGACAGCTTAAGTATGGCTACACCTTC. Its translation is CASSRGQGQLKYGYTF.

The sample holds a few counts of this clonotype. V usage is TRBV15 and J usage is TRBJ2-3, with D perhaps TRBD2 (5 bases). V was cut by 1 base and J by 3 bases, with 8 bases left in between. CDR1 is LNHNV and CDR2 is YYDKDF in the germline V gene (reference sequence). This CDR3 spans 14 amino acids. The CDR3 nucleotides are TGTGCCACCAGCAGAGGGACTCGGACAGATACGCAGTATTTT. It is translated as CATSRGTRTDTQYF.

A note on this clonotype: A much larger clone differs by one base, so this may be a read error. The chain combines TRBV7-9 with TRBJ1-2; TRBD1 might be the D (5 bases). Germline CDR1 SEHNR, CDR2 FQNEAQ (reference sequence). The CDR3 runs to 15 residues. The CDR3 loop reads CASRRTDSLLYGYAF. CDR3 nucleotide sequence: TGTGCCAGCCGCCGTACCGACAGTCTCCTCTATGGCTACGCCTTC.

To note about this clonotype: No DNA is shown, since the ends of the CDR3 on it are uncertain; the CDR3 is the one TCRdb lists. This chain uses TRBV7-3 with TRBJ1-1. The CDR3 length equals 15 residues, ends included. The germline gives CDR1 SGHTA, CDR2 FQGTGA. CDR3 region: CASSLAVELKLSLFF.

With respect to this clonotype: Relative to the germline gene, one junction end is altered; a read error may explain this. The V and J genes are TRBV10-3 and TRBJ1-4, with 7 bases identical to TRBD1. Per germline, CDR1 ENHRY and CDR2 SYGVKD. The CDR3 length is 16 residues. CDR3 in DNA: TGTGCCAGCAGTTACTCGGGGGCGACAGGGAATGAAAAACTGTTTTTT. It encodes CASSYSGATGNEKLFF.

The CDR3 DNA is TGTGCCAGCAGCTTTTCGACAGGGCGTAACTATGGCTACACCTTC. This codes for CASSFSTGRNYGYTF. V usage is TRBV13 and J usage is TRBJ1-2; 7 nucleotides line up with TRBD1. The germline CDR1 and CDR2 sequences are PRHDT and FYEKMQ (reference sequence). Trimming removed 3 bases from V and 1 base from J; junction bases left unmatched: 5. The CDR3 contains 15 residues.

V and J are TRBV6-2 or TRBV6-3 and TRBJ1-2; D is unclear. The CDR3 consists of 13 residues. From germline, CDR1 is MNHEY and CDR2 SVGEGT. With 4 bases removed from V and 8 bases from J, the gap between germline ends came to 14 bases. This CDR3 reads CASSLPGVRGYTF. The CDR3 DNA sequence: TGTGCCAGCAGTTTACCCGGGGTGCGGGGCTACACCTTC.

This sequence joins TRBV7-7 and TRBJ1-4; 7 bases fit TRBD1. The CDR3 runs 19 residues. The germline V gene encodes CDR1 SSHAT and CDR2 FNYEAQ (reference sequence). J was trimmed by 0 bases and V by 5 bases; bases with no gene match: 15. CDR3 in amino acids: CASSPERGTAISTNEKLFF. The CDR3 nucleotides are TGTGCCAGCAGCCCAGAGAGGGGGACAGCCATTTCAACTAATGAAAAACTGTTTTTT.

A word on this clonotype: A much larger clone differs by one base, so this may be a read error. The chain carries TRBV13 and TRBJ1-4; D remains unclear. Per germline, CDR1 PRHDT and CDR2 FYEKMQ (reference sequence). This CDR3 has 13 amino acids. CDR3 in DNA: TGTGCCAGCAGTTTAGGCTGGGGTGAAAAACTGCTTTTT. This translates into CASSLGWGEKLLF.

V and J are TRBV11-2 and TRBJ2-1, with 8 nucleotides matching TRBD1. Germline V gene sequence: CDR1 SGHAT, CDR2 FQNNGV. J gave up 9 bases and V 6 bases, and 13 bases lay outside the gene matches. The CDR3 sequence is 15 residues long. The DNA for the CDR3 is TGTGCCAGCAGTTTCCCCCGGGACAGGTCGGTTGAGCAGTTCTTC. Amino acid sequence: CASSFPRDRSVEQFF.

This clonotype has just a few counts. The chain links TRBV4-1 to TRBJ1-2; D is perhaps TRBD1 (6 bases). Germline lookup yields CDR1 MGHRA and CDR2 YSYEKL. The ends were cut back, 0 bases at V and 3 bases at J, with 11 bases in the middle. The CDR3 is 15 amino acids. CDR3 in amino acids: CASSQDQGLDYGYTF. The CDR3 DNA is TGCGCCAGCAGCCAAGATCAGGGGCTCGACTATGGCTACACCTTC.

The gene calls are TRBV7-2 and TRBJ2-1, with D maybe TRBD1 (6 bases). Per the germline V gene, CDR1 is SGHTA and CDR2 is FQGNSA. The CDR3 is 14 amino acids. V lost 9 bases, J lost 5 bases, and 17 bases lay in between. Here the CDR3 reads CASSSRTANNEQFF. CDR3 DNA sequence: TGTGCCAGTAGTTCCCGGACAGCGAACAATGAGCAGTTCTTC. Drawing the rest from reference TRBV7-2 and TRBJ2-1, the complete variable domain is GAGVSQSPSNKVTEKGKDVELRCDPISGHTALYWYRQSLGQGLEFLIYFQGNSAPDKSGLPSDRFSAERTGGSVSTLTIQRTQQEDSAVYLCASSSRTANNEQFFGPGTRLTVL.